Listed here are 28 T cell receptor beta chains from one sample, sequenced in a study of cytomegalovirus exposure and HLA in healthy donors. PCR was performed using 60 Vbeta and 13 Jbeta primers. The assay was immunoSEQ multiplex PCR, and TCRdb's table has in-frame clones only and misses some. The table records about 250,000 clones, 92% of them present only once. The sample consisted of PBMCs. Source of these receptors: a girl aged 2-9 years in good health and CMV-seronegative.

This CDR3 reads CAWSGQGKFTDTQYF. Written as DNA, the CDR3 is TGTGCCTGGAGCGGCCAGGGGAAGTTCACAGATACGCAGTATTTT. The J gene is TRBJ2-3, the V gene TRBV30; D might be TRBD1 (6 bases). The germline CDR1 and CDR2 sequences are GTSNPN and SVGIG (reference sequence). The V and J ends lost 3 bases and 2 bases respectively, with 15 bases between them. The CDR3 contains 15 residues.

The CDR3 region has the DNA TGCGCCAGCAGCACCGGGGGGAACACTGAAGCTTTCTTT. Translating gives CASSTGGNTEAFF. The chain joins TRBV5-1 to TRBJ1-1, with D maybe TRBD1 (5 bases). CDR3 length equals 13 residues. The V and J ends lost 4 bases and 1 base respectively, with 8 bases between them. Germline values: CDR1 SGHRS, CDR2 YFSETQ.

This clone was recorded once. J is TRBJ1-6 and V is TRBV28; TRBD1 agrees at 7 bases. The J segment lost 7 bases and the V segment lost 3 bases, leaving 0 bases of the junction unmatched. The CDR3 length is 13 residues. Looked up from germline, CDR1 is MDHEN and CDR2 is SYDVKM. This CDR3 reads CASSFRGNSPLHF. In DNA, the CDR3 is TGTGCCAGCAGTTTCAGGGGGAATTCACCCCTCCACTTT. Combining the CDR3 with reference TRBV28 and TRBJ1-6 gives the whole variable domain DVKVTQSSRYLVKRTGEKVFLECVQDMDHENMFWYRQDPGLGLRLIYFSYDVKMKEKGDIPEGYSVSREKKERFSLILESASTNQTSMYLCASSFRGNSPLHFGNGTRLTVT.

The chain employs TRBV6-5 and TRBJ2-4, with 11 nucleotides matching TRBD2. Germline V gene sequence: CDR1 MNHEY, CDR2 SVGAGI. This CDR3 comprises 14 residues. After removal of 4 bases from V and 7 bases from J, the junction contained 3 bases not matched to a gene. The CDR3 loop reads CASSSWTSGNIQYF. DNA for the CDR3: TGTGCCAGCAGTTCATGGACTAGCGGGAACATTCAGTACTTC.

This clone has a single count. Different DNA sequences within this sample yield the same CDR3. V and J are TRBV13 and TRBJ2-7, with 9 bases identical to TRBD1. The CDR3 covers 14 residues. Trimming took 6 bases from V and 1 from J; bases not matched to a gene: 4. CDR1 is PRHDT, CDR2 FYEKMQ, per germline (reference sequence). CDR3 loop: CASSPGQGSYEQYF. The CDR3 nucleotides are TGTGCCAGCAGTCCCGGACAGGGGTCCTACGAGCAGTACTTC.

The chain recombines TRBV4-2 with TRBJ2-7, with D uncertain. The V gene's germline CDR1 is LGHNA and CDR2 YNFKEQ. V was trimmed by 0 bases and J by 3 bases, leaving 15 bases between them. The CDR3 is 16 residues long. The DNA of the CDR3 is TGTGCCAGCAGCCAAGATCTCTGGGCATCCGACTACGAGCAGTACTTC. It encodes CASSQDLWASDYEQYF.

V gene TRBV5-1 combines with J gene TRBJ2-1; 14 bases match TRBD2. J was trimmed by 10 bases and V by 4 bases; bases with no gene match: 10. This CDR3 spans 16 amino acids. The germline V gene has CDR1 SGHRS and CDR2 YFSETQ. CDR3 nucleotide sequence: TGCGCCAGCAGCCGGGACGGGACTAGCGGGGGACCGGAGCAGTTCTTC. The encoded protein is CASSRDGTSGGPEQFF.

This chain uses TRBV6-5 with TRBJ2-7; TRBD1 matches at 10 bases. There are 14 residues in the CDR3. Germline values: CDR1 MNHEY, CDR2 SVGAGI. V dropped 5 bases and J dropped 3; count of bases not matched to a gene: 4. The CDR3 DNA reads TGTGCCAGCAGTACGGGGGACAGGGGCTACGAGCAGTACTTC. Protein product: CASSTGDRGYEQYF.

The J gene is TRBJ1-1, the V gene TRBV6-5; TRBD1 is a possible D gene (5 bases). This CDR3 is built from 15 residues. CDR1 and CDR2 (germline): MNHEY, SVGAGI. The ends were cut back, 4 bases at V and 0 bases at J, with 12 bases in the middle. CDR3: CASSSWGLLNTEAFF. The CDR3 coding sequence is TGTGCCAGCAGTTCCTGGGGACTCCTGAACACTGAAGCTTTCTTT.

J is TRBJ1-2 and V is TRBV27; D gene ambiguous. The germline V gene encodes CDR1 MNHEY and CDR2 SMNVEV (reference sequence). The germline V and J ends were trimmed by 3 bases and 4 bases, with 12 bases remaining between them. The CDR3 length is 14 residues. As DNA, the CDR3 is TGTGCCAGCAGTTTTCATGGGGAGGGCTATGGCTACACCTTC. Residues: CASSFHGEGYGYTF.

This sequence joins TRBV10-1 and TRBJ2-3, with a tentative D call TRBD1 (6 bases). CDR1 WNHNN and CDR2 SYGVQD come from the germline V gene (reference sequence). This CDR3 region has 14 residues. V dropped 5 bases and J dropped 4 bases, with 13 bases sitting between them. In DNA, the CDR3 is TGCGCCAGCAGTAGCTTACAGGGAGCAGATACGCAGTATTTT. This sequence encodes CASSSLQGADTQYF.

The V call is TRBV28, the J call TRBJ2-2; 10 positions agree with TRBD1. J gave up 6 bases and V 5 bases, and 6 bases lay outside the gene matches. CDR3 length: 15 amino acids. Germline V gene data show CDR1 as MDHEN and CDR2 as SYDVKM. The DNA of the CDR3 is TGTGCCAGCAGTCCGGACAGGGGGGTCCCCGGGGAGCTGTTTTTT. Encoded protein: CASSPDRGVPGELFF.

The chain links TRBV29-1 to TRBJ1-2; no firm D call. V was cut by 1 base and J by 4 bases, with 4 bases left in between. The V gene's germline CDR1 is SQVTM and CDR2 ANQGSEA. The CDR3 has 11 residues. The CDR3 nucleotides read TGCAGCGTTGAAGCGAGCTATGGCTACACCTTC. Amino acids: CSVEASYGYTF.

This chain joins TRBV10-3 and TRBJ1-5, with D possibly matching TRBD1 (6 bases). There are 15 residues in the CDR3. V lost 2 bases, J lost 10 bases, and 18 bases lay in between. Germline loops: CDR1 ENHRY, CDR2 SYGVKD. The CDR3 here is CAISEDTGTISPQHF. The CDR3 DNA reads TGTGCCATCAGTGAGGATACAGGGACAATCAGCCCCCAGCATTTT.

This clone was detected once. V gene TRBV2 combines with J gene TRBJ2-4; a weak D match, TRBD1 (5 bases). Germline loops: CDR1 SNHLY, CDR2 FYNNEI. V was cut by 5 bases and J by 4 bases, with 6 bases left in between. The CDR3 runs to 12 residues. The DNA of the CDR3 is TGTGCCAGCAGTAGACAGAAAAACATTCAGTACTTC. Amino acids: CASSRQKNIQYF. The full variable domain, rest sourced from reference TRBV2 and TRBJ2-4, is EPEVTQTPSHQVTQMGQEVILRCVPISNHLYFYWYRQILGQKVEFLVSFYNNEISEKSEIFDDQFSVERPDGSNFTLKIRSTKLEDSAMYFCASSRQKNIQYFGAGTRLSVL.

J is TRBJ2-2 and V is TRBV5-1; 8 bases are shared with TRBD2. V was pared by 4 bases and J by 0 bases, with 5 bases of the junction left unmatched. The CDR3 has 16 residues. CDR1 and CDR2 from the germline V gene are SGHRS and YFSETQ. The CDR3 DNA follows: TGCGCCAGCAGCCTTACTAGCGGTGCGAACACCGGGGAGCTGTTTTTT. Amino acids: CASSLTSGANTGELFF.

The J gene is TRBJ1-1, the V gene TRBV6-5; D is unresolved. Germline V lookup: CDR1 MNHEY, CDR2 SVGAGI. The CDR3 contains 15 residues. Trimming removed 0 bases from V and 3 bases from J, with 11 bases in between. The CDR3 DNA reads TGTGCCAGCAGTTACTCGTCGGCGAGGGACACTGAAGCTTTCTTT. Translated, it gives CASSYSSARDTEAFF.

This clone was counted only a few times. CDR3 coding DNA: TGTGCCAGCAGCACCCAGAAGTTAGCGGGATGGATGGAGAATGAGCAGTTCTTC. Translated, it gives CASSTQKLAGWMENEQFF. V is TRBV7-8 and J is TRBJ2-1, with 8 positions matching TRBD2. The V gene's germline CDR1 is SGHVS and CDR2 FQNEAQ. The CDR3 spans 18 residues. The ends lost 5 bases at V and 7 bases at J; junction bases unmatched: 19.

A single count supports this clone. The gene calls are TRBV6-6 and TRBJ1-3, with 8 bases aligning to TRBD1. The CDR3 contains 14 residues. Trimming removed 7 bases from V and 2 bases from J; junction bases left unmatched: 4. The germline gives CDR1 MNHNY, CDR2 SVGAGI (reference sequence). The CDR3 sequence: CASTGQGPGNTIYF. In DNA form, the CDR3 reads TGTGCCAGCACTGGACAGGGCCCTGGAAACACCATATATTTT.

This chain connects TRBV6-5 to TRBJ2-1, with D possibly matching TRBD1 (6 bases). Trimming pared 5 bases from V and 4 bases from J, leaving 15 bases between. Germline CDR1 reads MNHEY; CDR2 reads SVGAGI. This CDR3 is built from 15 residues. DNA for the CDR3: TGTGCCAGCAGTGGGGACATTTCCGTATACAATGAGCAGTTCTTC. Its translation is CASSGDISVYNEQFF.

This clone was detected once. The V and J genes are TRBV7-3 and TRBJ2-3, with 8 nucleotides matching TRBD2. The CDR3 is 14 residues long. V lost 4 bases, J lost 6 bases, and 6 bases stayed unmatched. CDR1 is SGHTA, CDR2 FQGTGA, per germline. The CDR3 DNA follows: TGTGCCAGCAGCTCGACGGGAGGGGGGGATACGCAGTATTTT. Its translation: CASSSTGGGDTQYF. Full variable domain (remainder filled in from reference TRBV7-3 and TRBJ2-3): GAGVSQTPSNKVTEKGKYVELRCDPISGHTALYWYRQSLGQGPEFLIYFQGTGAADDSGLPNDRFFAVRPEGSVSTLKIQRTERGDSAVYLCASSSTGGGDTQYFGPGTRLTVL.

The CDR3, as DNA: TGTGCCTGGAGTGTACCGGCCACACAGAACTATGGCTACACCTTC. Translated, it gives CAWSVPATQNYGYTF. This rearrangement joins TRBV30 to TRBJ1-2, with D unclear. The germline V gene has CDR1 GTSNPN and CDR2 SVGIG (reference sequence). CDR3 length: 15 amino acids. V was trimmed by 0 bases and J by 2 bases, leaving 13 bases between them.

The V call is TRBV5-1, the J call TRBJ1-5, with no clear D. V lost 0 bases to trimming and J lost 2 bases, with 12 bases between them. In germline, CDR1 is SGHRS, CDR2 YFSETQ. This CDR3 region has 16 residues. Written as DNA, the CDR3 is TGCGCCAGCAGCTTGGGGTCCGGGTCAGGCAATCAGCCCCAGCATTTT. Its protein is CASSLGSGSGNQPQHF.

This chain links TRBV13 with TRBJ2-7, with a weak D call TRBD1 (5 bases). Germline assignment: CDR1 PRHDT and CDR2 FYEKMQ (reference sequence). The CDR3 totals 14 residues. Deletions cut 5 bases from V and 3 bases from J, with 14 bases between. The CDR3 sequence: CASSPTVARYEQYF. Here the CDR3 DNA reads TGTGCCAGCAGCCCGACAGTGGCGCGCTACGAGCAGTACTTC.

This sequence joins TRBV30 and TRBJ2-1; 13 positions agree with TRBD2. The trim removed 1 base at V and 2 bases at J, leaving 11 bases unmatched. The V gene's germline CDR1 is GTSNPN and CDR2 SVGIG (reference sequence). This CDR3 comprises 19 residues. The CDR3: CAWSAGTSGTLGAYNEQFF. In DNA form, the CDR3 reads TGTGCCTGGAGTGCGGGGACTAGCGGGACGCTCGGGGCCTACAATGAGCAGTTCTTC. Full variable domain (missing parts from reference TRBV30 and TRBJ2-1): SQTIHQWPATLVQPVGSPLSLECTVEGTSNPNLYWYRQAAGRGLQLLFYSVGIGQISSEVPQNLSASRPQDRQFILSSKKLLLSDSGFYLCAWSAGTSGTLGAYNEQFFGPGTRLTVL.

The chain joins TRBV11-2 to TRBJ2-7; 11 positions agree with TRBD2. Germline values: CDR1 SGHAT, CDR2 FQNNGV. This CDR3 comprises 19 residues. V gave up 5 bases and J gave up 3 bases; unmatched junction bases: 18. CDR3 bases: TGTGCCAGCAGCGCCCAGTCCCTAGCGGGAGGTAATCCGATCTACGAGCAGTACTTC. This encodes CASSAQSLAGGNPIYEQYF.

The V gene is TRBV7-2, the J gene TRBJ2-5; no clear D gene. The better agreement between TRBJ2-7 and the DNA end casts doubt on the J call. CDR1 and CDR2 (germline): SGHTA, FQGNSA. This CDR3 region has 12 residues. DNA for the CDR3: TGTGCCAGCAGCGAGGCCGGTTACGAGCAGTACTTC. It specifies CASSEAGYEQYF.

The chain employs TRBV7-9 and TRBJ2-3, with D unresolved. Trimming cost V 4 bases and J 2 bases, with 16 bases left between them. The CDR3 sequence is 16 residues long. CDR1 is SEHNR and CDR2 is FQNEAQ in the germline V gene (reference sequence). The CDR3 spells CASSSPAPADTDTQYF. The CDR3 coding sequence is TGTGCCAGCAGCTCCCCCGCGCCGGCGGACACAGATACGCAGTATTTT.